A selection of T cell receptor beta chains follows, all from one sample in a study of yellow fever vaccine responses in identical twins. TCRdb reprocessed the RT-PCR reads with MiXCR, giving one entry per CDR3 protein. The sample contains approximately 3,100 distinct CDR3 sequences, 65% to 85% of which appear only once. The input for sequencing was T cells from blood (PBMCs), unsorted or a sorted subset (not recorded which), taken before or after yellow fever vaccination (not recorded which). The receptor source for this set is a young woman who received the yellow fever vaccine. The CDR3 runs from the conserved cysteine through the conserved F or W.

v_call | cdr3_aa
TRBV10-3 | CAISDQRGGGYNEQFF
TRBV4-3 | CATGSSPGTSYNEQFF
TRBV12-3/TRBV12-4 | CASSLRVDTQYF
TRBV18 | CASSPRRDPYNEQFF
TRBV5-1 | CASSSGGGRVETQYF
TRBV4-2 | CASSPGLAGGSYTGELFF
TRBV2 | CASREDRVGEQFF
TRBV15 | CATSRAPGQGKTYEQYF
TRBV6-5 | CASSYSGRTYNEQFF
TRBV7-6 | CASSLGAGSYEQYF
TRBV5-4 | CASSRPHDGELFF
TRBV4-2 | CASSQGLPDNEQFF
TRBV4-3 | CASSPQGDRGSDTQYF
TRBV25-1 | CASSDLAGGYNEQFF
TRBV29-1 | CSAQVRTDTQYF
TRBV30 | CAWSVKRRGLSEAFF
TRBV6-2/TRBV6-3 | CASSYVPTGANVLTF
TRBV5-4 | CASSSSSYEQYF
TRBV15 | CATSSQLGLASSQYF
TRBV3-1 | CASSQSTSGGQETQYF
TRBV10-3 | CAISDTGDYNEQFF
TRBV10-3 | CAISDPGLVYNEQFF
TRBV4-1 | CASSQEGFQPQHF
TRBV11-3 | CASSSLATGELFF
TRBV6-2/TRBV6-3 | CASSYLIFSANYGYTF
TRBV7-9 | CASSLLAVTEAFF